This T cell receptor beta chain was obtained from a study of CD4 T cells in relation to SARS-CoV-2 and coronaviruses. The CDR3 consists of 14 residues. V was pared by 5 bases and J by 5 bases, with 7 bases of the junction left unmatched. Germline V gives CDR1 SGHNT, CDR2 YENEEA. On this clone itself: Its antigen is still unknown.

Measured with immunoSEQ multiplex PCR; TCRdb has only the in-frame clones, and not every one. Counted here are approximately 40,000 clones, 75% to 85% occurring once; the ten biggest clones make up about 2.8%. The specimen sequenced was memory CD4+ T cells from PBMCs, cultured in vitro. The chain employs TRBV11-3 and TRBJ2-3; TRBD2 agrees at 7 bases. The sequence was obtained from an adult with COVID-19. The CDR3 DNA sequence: TGTGCCAGCAGCCAAGGACTAGATGTAGATACGCAGTATTTT. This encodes CASSQGLDVDTQYF. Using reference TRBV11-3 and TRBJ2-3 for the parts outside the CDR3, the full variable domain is EAGVVQSPRYKIIEKKQPVAFWCNPISGHNTLYWYLQNLGQGPELLIRYENEEAVDDSQLPKDRFSAERLKGVDSTLKIQPAELGDSAVYLCASSQGLDVDTQYFGPGTRLTVL.